The 8 T cell receptor beta chains given below trace back to one sample, sequenced in a study of blood T cells in healthy people across ages. A sample-barcoded 5' primer and a J-beta primer mix were used in a second PCR of roughly 7 to 11 cycles. TCRdb re-derived calls from the 5' RACE reads in MiXCR, one entry per CDR3 protein. The profile shows 1,300,000 or so distinct CDR3 sequences, 55% to 75% of them singletons. Material: blood. The receptors come from a man younger than 30 in good health.

This chain uses TRBV20-1 with TRBJ2-7; TRBD1 matches at 7 bases. V shed 4 bases and J 3 bases; nucleotides not matched to a gene: 6. CDR3 length: 13 residues. Germline CDR1 and CDR2: DFQATT and SNEGSKA (reference sequence). The CDR3 protein is CSATWDSLYEQYF. The CDR3, as DNA: TGCAGTGCTACCTGGGACAGTCTCTACGAGCAGTACTTC.

This clonotype was seen a handful of times. The chain carries TRBV6-5 and TRBJ2-3; perhaps TRBD2 as D (7 bases). The CDR3 contains 15 residues. Germline CDR1 reads MNHEY; CDR2 reads SVGAGI. Trimming took off 8 bases at V and 4 bases at J, with 19 bases between the two ends. In DNA form, the CDR3 reads TGTGCCAGCCGACCTGAGGGGGGGATCCCAGATACGCAGTATTTT. It yields the protein CASRPEGGIPDTQYF.

The rearrangement joins TRBV9 to TRBJ1-2, with D unresolved. This CDR3 has 14 residues. Germline V gene sequence: CDR1 SGDLS, CDR2 YYNGEE. Trimming shortened V by 0 bases and J by 6 bases, and 12 bases separated the two germline ends. The CDR3 bases are TGTGCCAGCAGCGTAGATCCGGGTATGGATGGCTACACCTTC. Protein: CASSVDPGMDGYTF.

The chain employs TRBV27 and TRBJ2-5, with TRBD1 as a possible D gene (7 bases). V gave up 5 bases and J gave up 11 bases, with 21 bases separating them. CDR1 and CDR2 (germline): MNHEY, SMNVEV (reference sequence). This CDR3 comprises 14 residues. CDR3 nucleotides: TGTGCCAGCAGTCCCGCAGGGGGACCGGGGGAGCAGTACTTC. Residues: CASSPAGGPGEQYF.

The rearrangement joins TRBV20-1 to TRBJ1-1; no clear D gene. The CDR3 covers 14 residues. Between the trimmed V and J ends, which lost 4 bases and 1 base, there was a span of 13 bases. Germline V gene lookup returns CDR1 DFQATT and CDR2 SNEGSKA (reference sequence). The CDR3 coding sequence is TGCAGTGCTAAAAGGTGGTCTCCGAACACTGAAGCTTTCTTT. Amino acid sequence: CSAKRWSPNTEAFF.

V gene TRBV2 combines with J gene TRBJ2-7; the D gene is possibly TRBD1 (6 bases). TRBJ2-5 matches the DNA end more closely, so the J call is doubtful. From germline, CDR1 is SNHLY and CDR2 FYNNEI. The CDR3 loop spans 15 amino acids. The CDR3 sequence: CASSGKGVRGETQYF. For the CDR3, the DNA is TGTGCCAGCAGCGGAAAAGGGGTCAGGGGAGAGACCCAGTACTTC.

This clonotype showed up just a few times. The V gene is TRBV29-1, the J gene TRBJ1-5, with D perhaps matching TRBD1 (6 bases). Trimming stripped 2 bases from V and 11 bases from J, with 19 bases between. CDR3 size: 14 residues. Germline lookup yields CDR1 SQVTM and CDR2 ANQGSEA. The CDR3 DNA sequence: TGCAGCGTTGAATTGGACAGTGGCAAAGGGGCCCAGCATTTT. As protein: CSVELDSGKGAQHF.

This clonotype was detected only once. Mismatch with germline at one junction end may stem from a read error. The rearrangement joins TRBV7-2 to TRBJ1-6; perhaps TRBD1 as D (5 bases). This CDR3 contains 14 residues. Germline CDR1 is SGHTA and CDR2 is FQGNSA. The CDR3 nucleotides are TGTGCCGGCAGCCGAGGGGCGCTTTTTTCACCCCTCCACTTT. Protein product: CAGSRGALFSPLHF.